This T cell receptor (beta chain) was sequenced during a study of blood T cell repertoires in COVID-19. The germline V gene encodes CDR1 SNHLY and CDR2 FYNNEI. V shed 6 bases and J shed 4 bases, with 10 bases lying between them. The CDR3 length is 12 residues. This clone is a singleton in its sample. Study processing details: Reference gene primers were amplified, and this amplification served to estimate nucleated cell counts. Produced via immunoSEQ multiplex PCR; TCRdb's table is partial and in-frame only. Clone size and the V and J calls come from that table; the DNA yielded D and trimming. Among over 250,000 clones listed, approximately 88% were seen once.

The clonotype comes from a woman aged 70-85 years with COVID-19, enrolled during active disease. Sequencing was carried out using peripheral blood. The chain couples TRBV2 to TRBJ2-7, with D tentatively TRBD1 (6 bases). The chain's CDR3 is CASRSQGYEQYF. The CDR3 DNA reads as TGTGCCAGCAGGTCACAGGGTTACGAGCAGTACTTC.